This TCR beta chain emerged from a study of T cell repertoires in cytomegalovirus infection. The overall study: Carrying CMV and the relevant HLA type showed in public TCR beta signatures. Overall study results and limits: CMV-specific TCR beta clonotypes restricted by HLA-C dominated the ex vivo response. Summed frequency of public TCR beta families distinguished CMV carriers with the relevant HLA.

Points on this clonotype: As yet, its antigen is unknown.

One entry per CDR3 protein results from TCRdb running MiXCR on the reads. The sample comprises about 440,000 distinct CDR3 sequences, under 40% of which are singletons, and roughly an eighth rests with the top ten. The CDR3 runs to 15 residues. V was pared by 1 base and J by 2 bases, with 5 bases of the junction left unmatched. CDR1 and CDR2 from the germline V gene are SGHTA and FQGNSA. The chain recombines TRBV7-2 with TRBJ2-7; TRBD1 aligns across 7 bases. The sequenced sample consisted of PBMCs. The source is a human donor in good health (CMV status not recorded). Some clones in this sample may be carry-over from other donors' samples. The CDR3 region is CASSLDGTVTYEQYF. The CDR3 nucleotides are TGTGCCAGCAGCTTAGATGGGACAGTCACCTACGAGCAGTACTTC.